This entry concerns a single T cell receptor beta chain. The antigen is undetermined. The junction shows a germline mismatch at one end, possibly a read error. These data belong to a study of early T cells in non-severe SARS-CoV-2 infection. Study overall: Unsorted whole-blood RNA was sequenced in bulk, leaving chains unpaired.

Study results and caveats: Clonotype matching in VDJdb favored anti-spike CD8 responses and did not capture private and CD4 specificities.

Unique molecular identifiers were attached to individual cDNA molecules. TCRdb reprocessed the 5' RACE reads via MiXCR and lists one record per CDR3 protein. The sample has some 83,000 distinct CDR3 sequences; 8.5% to 12% are singletons. This TCR came from an adult who was a healthcare worker with PCR-confirmed SARS-CoV-2 infection or an uninfected control (not recorded which). The sample was whole blood, taken at baseline.

Here the CDR3 DNA reads TGCGCCAGCAGCCAAGATAGGGCGGGAGGGGGCAATGAACAGTTCTTC. The encoded protein is CASSQDRAGGGNEQFF. The chain combines TRBV4-1 with TRBJ2-1; 9 positions match TRBD2. The V gene's germline CDR1 is MGHRA and CDR2 YSYEKL. The CDR3 loop spans 16 amino acids.